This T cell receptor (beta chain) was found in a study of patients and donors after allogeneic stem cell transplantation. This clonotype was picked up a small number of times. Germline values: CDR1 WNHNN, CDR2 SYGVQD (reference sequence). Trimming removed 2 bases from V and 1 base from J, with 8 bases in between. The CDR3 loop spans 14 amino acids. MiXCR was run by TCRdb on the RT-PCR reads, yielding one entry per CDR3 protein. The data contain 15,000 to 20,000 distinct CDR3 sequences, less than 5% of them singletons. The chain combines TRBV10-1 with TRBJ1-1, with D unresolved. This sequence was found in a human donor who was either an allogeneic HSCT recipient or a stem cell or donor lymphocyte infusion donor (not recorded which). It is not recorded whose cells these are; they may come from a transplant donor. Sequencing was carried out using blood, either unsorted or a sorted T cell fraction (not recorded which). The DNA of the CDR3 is TGCGCCAGCAGTGAGAACCGGGGGAACACTGAAGCTTTCTTT. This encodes CASSENRGNTEAFF.